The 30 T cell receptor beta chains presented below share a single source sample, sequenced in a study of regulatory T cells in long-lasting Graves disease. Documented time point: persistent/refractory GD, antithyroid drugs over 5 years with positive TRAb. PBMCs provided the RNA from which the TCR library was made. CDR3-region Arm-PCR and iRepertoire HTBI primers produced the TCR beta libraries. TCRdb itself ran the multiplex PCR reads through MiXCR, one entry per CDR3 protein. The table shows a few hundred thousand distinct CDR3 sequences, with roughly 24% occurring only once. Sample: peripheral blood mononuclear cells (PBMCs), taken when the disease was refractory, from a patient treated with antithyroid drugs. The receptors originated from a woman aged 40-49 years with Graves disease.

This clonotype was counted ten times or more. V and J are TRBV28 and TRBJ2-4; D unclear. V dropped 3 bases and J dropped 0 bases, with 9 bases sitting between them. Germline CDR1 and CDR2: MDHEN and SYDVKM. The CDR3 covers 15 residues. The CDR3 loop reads CASSFASLAKNIQYF. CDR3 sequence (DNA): TGTGCCAGCAGTTTTGCCTCTCTAGCCAAAAACATTCAGTACTTC.

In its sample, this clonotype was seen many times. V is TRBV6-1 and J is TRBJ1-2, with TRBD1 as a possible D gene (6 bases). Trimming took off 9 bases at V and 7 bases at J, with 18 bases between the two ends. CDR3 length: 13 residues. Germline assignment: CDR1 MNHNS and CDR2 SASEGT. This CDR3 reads CASRGPRWGGYTF. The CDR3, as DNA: TGTGCCAGTCGGGGGCCGCGTTGGGGTGGCTACACCTTC.

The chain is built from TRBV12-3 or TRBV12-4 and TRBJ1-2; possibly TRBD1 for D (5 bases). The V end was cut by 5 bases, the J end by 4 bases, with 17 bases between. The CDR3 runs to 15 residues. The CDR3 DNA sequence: TGTGCCAGCAGTCAAGGAACGGGACGGATCTATGGCTACACCTTC. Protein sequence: CASSQGTGRIYGYTF.

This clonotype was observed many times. CDR3 region: CASSEEDSSYNEQFF. For the CDR3, the DNA is TGTGCCAGCAGTGAAGAGGACAGCTCCTACAATGAGCAGTTCTTC. This chain joins TRBV2 and TRBJ2-1, with D perhaps matching TRBD1 (6 bases). Germline V gene sequence: CDR1 SNHLY, CDR2 FYNNEI. This CDR3 contains 15 residues. Trimming took 1 base from V and 0 from J, leaving 7 bases between them.

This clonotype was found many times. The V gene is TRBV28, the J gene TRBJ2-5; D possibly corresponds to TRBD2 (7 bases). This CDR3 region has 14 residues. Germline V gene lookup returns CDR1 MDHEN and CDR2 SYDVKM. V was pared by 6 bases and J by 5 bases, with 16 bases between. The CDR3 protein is CASSPAGAAETQYF. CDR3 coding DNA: TGTGCCAGCAGCCCCGCGGGGGCGGCGGAGACCCAGTACTTC.

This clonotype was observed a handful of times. The chain's CDR3 is CSARVGYREAFF. The CDR3 coding sequence is TGCAGTGCTAGGGTGGGGTATCGAGAAGCTTTCTTT. The chain couples TRBV20-1 to TRBJ1-1; D not certain. CDR3 size: 12 residues. The germline CDR1 and CDR2 sequences are DFQATT and SNEGSKA (reference sequence). With 3 bases removed from V and 8 bases from J, the gap between germline ends came to 13 bases.

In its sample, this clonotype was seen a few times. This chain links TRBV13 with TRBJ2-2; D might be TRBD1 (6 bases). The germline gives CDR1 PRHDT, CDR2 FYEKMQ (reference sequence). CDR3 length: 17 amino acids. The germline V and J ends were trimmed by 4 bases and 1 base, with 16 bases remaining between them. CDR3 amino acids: CASSYVTDRWNTGELFF. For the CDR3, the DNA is TGTGCCAGCAGCTACGTTACCGACAGGTGGAACACCGGGGAGCTGTTTTTT.

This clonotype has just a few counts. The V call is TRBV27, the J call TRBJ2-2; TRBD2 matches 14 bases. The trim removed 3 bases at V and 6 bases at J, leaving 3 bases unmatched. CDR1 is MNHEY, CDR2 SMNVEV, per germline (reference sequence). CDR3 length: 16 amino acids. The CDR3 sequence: CASSFRLAGGPGELFF. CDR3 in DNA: TGTGCCAGCAGTTTCCGACTAGCGGGAGGGCCCGGGGAGCTGTTTTTT.

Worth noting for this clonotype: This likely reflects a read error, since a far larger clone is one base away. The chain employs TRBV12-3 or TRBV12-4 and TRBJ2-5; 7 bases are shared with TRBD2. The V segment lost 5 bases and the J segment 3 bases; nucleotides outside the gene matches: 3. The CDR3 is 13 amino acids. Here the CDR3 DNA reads TGTGCCAGCAGTGGGAGGGCCGAAGAGACCCAGTACTTC. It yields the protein CASSGRAEETQYF.

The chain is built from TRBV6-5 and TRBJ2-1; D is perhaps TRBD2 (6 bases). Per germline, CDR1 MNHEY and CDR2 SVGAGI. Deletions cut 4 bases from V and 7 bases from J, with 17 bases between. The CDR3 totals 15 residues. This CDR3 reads CASSLMGGFENEQFF. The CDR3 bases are TGTGCCAGCAGTTTAATGGGAGGATTTGAGAATGAGCAGTTCTTC.

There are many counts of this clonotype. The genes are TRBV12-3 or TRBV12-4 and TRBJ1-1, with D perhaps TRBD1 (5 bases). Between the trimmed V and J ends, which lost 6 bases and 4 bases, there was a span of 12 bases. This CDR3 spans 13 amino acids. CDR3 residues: CASSLMGGTEAFF. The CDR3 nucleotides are TGTGCCAGCAGCCTCATGGGGGGCACTGAAGCTTTCTTT.

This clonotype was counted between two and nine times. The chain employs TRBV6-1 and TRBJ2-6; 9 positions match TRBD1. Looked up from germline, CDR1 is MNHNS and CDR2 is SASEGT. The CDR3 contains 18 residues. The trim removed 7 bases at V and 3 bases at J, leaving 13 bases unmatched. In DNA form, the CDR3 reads TGTGCCAGCATGAAGTTTACGGGACAGGGATTTGGGGCCAACGTCCTGACTTTC. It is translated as CASMKFTGQGFGANVLTF.

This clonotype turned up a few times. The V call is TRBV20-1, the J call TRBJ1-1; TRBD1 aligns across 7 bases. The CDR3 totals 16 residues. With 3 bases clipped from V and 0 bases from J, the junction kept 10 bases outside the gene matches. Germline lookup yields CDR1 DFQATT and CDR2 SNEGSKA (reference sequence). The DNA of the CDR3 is TGCAGTGCTAGGGGAACAGGGGCATATTTGAACACTGAAGCTTTCTTT. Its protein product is CSARGTGAYLNTEAFF.

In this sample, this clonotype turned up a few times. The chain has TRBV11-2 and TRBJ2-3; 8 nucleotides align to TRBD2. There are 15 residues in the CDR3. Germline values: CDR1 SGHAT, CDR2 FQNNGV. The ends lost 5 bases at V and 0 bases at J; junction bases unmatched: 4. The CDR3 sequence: CASSIRLASTDTQYF. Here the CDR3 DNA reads TGTGCCAGCAGCATCCGACTAGCGAGCACAGATACGCAGTATTTT.

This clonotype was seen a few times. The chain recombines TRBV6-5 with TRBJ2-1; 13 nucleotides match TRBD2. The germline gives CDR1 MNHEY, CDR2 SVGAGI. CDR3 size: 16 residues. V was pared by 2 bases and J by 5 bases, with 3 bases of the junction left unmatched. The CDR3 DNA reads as TGTGCCAGCAGTTACAAGACTAGCGGGGGGAACAATGAGCAGTTCTTC. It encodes CASSYKTSGGNNEQFF.

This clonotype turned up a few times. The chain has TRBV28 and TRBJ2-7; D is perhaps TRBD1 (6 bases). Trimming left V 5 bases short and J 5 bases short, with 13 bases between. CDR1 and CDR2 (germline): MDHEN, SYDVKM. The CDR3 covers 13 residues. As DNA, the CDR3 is TGTGCCAGCAGTCTAGACAGGAGCGACGAGCAGTACTTC. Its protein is CASSLDRSDEQYF. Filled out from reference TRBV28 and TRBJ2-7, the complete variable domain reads DVKVTQSSRYLVKRTGEKVFLECVQDMDHENMFWYRQDPGLGLRLIYFSYDVKMKEKGDIPEGYSVSREKKERFSLILESASTNQTSMYLCASSLDRSDEQYFGPGTRLTVT.

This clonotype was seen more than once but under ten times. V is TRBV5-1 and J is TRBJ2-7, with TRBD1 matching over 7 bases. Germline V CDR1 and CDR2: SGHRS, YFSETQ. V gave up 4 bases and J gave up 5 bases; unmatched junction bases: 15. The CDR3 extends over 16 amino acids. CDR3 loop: CASSQSRDSLLDEQYF. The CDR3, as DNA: TGCGCCAGCAGCCAAAGTAGGGACAGCCTGCTTGACGAGCAGTACTTC.

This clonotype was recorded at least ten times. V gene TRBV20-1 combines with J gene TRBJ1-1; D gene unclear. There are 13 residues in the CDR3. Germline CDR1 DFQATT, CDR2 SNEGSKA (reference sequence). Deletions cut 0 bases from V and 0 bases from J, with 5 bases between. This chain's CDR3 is CSARDLMNTEAFF. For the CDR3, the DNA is TGCAGTGCTAGAGACTTGATGAACACTGAAGCTTTCTTT.

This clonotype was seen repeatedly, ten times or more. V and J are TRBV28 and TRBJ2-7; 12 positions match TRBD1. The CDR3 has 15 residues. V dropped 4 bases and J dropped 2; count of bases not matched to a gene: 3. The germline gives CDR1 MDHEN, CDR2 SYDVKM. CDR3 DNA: TGTGCCAGCAGTTCAGGGACAGGGGGCCCCTACGAGCAGTACTTC. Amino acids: CASSSGTGGPYEQYF.

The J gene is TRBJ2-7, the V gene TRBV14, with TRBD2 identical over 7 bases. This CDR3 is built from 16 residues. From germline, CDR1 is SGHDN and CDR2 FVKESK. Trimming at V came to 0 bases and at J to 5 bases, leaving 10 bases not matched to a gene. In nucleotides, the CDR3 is TGTGCCAGCAGCCAAGAGTTGTGGCGGGAGTCTAACGAGCAGTACTTC. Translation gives CASSQELWRESNEQYF.

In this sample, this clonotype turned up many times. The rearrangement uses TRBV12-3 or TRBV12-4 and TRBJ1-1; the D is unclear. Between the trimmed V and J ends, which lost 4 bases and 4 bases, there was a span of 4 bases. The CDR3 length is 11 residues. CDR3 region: CASSSPTEAFF. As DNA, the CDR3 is TGTGCCAGCAGTTCTCCCACTGAAGCTTTCTTT.

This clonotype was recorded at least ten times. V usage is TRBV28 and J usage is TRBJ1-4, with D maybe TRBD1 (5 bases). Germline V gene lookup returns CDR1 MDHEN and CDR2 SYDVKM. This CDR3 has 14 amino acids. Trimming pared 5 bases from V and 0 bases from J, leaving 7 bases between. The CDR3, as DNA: TGTGCCAGCAGTACACAGGCAACTAATGAAAAACTGTTTTTT. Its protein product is CASSTQATNEKLFF.

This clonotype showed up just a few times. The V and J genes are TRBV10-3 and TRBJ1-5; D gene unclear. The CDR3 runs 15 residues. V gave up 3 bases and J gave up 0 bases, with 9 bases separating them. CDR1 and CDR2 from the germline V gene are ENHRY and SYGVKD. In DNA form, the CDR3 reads TGTGCCATCAGTGATGAGATACTTAGCAATCAGCCCCAGCATTTT. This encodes CAISDEILSNQPQHF.

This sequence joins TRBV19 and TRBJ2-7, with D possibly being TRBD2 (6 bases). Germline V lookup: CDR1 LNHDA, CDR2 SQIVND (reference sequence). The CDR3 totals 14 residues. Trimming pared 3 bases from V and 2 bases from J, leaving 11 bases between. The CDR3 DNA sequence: TGTGCCAGTAGTATGGTGGCGGGAACCTACGAGCAGTACTTC. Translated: CASSMVAGTYEQYF.

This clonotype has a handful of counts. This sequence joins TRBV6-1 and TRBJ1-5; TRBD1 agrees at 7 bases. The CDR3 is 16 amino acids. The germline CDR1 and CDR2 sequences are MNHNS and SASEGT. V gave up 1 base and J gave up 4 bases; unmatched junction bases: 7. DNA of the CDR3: TGTGCCAGCAGTGAAGGGTACCTACAGGGGAATCAGCCCCAGCATTTT. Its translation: CASSEGYLQGNQPQHF.

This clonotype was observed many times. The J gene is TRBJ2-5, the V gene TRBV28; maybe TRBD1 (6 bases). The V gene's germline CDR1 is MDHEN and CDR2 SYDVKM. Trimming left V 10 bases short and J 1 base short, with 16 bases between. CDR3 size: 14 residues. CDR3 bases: TGTGCCACCCGACGAGGGGGTTCCCAAGAGACCCAGTACTTC. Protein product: CATRRGGSQETQYF.

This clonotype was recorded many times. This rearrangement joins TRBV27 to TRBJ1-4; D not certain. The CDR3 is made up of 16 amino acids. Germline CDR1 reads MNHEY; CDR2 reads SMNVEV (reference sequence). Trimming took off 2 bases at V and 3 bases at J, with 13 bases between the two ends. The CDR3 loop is CASSLTLTGANEKLFF. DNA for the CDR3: TGTGCCAGCAGTTTAACGTTAACGGGAGCTAATGAAAAACTGTTTTTT.

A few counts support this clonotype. The CDR3 DNA reads TGTGCCAGCAGCCAAGCTAGAGAGACGGACGAGCAGTACTTC. Protein sequence: CASSQARETDEQYF. The chain is built from TRBV4-2 and TRBJ2-7; D remains unclear. Trimming shortened V by 1 base and J by 5 bases, and 12 bases separated the two germline ends. Germline V gene data show CDR1 as LGHNA and CDR2 as YNFKEQ. The CDR3 consists of 14 residues.

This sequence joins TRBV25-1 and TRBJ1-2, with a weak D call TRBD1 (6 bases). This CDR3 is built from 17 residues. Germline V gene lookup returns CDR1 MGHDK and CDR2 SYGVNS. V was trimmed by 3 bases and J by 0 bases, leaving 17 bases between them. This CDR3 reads CASSDPRGTLSNYGYTF. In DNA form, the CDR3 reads TGTGCCAGCAGTGACCCCCGGGGGACACTTTCTAACTATGGCTACACCTTC.

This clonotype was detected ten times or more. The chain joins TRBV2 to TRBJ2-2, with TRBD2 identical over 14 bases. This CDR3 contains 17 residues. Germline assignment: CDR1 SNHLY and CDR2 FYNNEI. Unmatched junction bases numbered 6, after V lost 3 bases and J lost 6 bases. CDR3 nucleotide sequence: TGTGCCAGCAGTGACGGCGTGGGACTAGCGGGAGCCGGGGAGCTGTTTTTT. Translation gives CASSDGVGLAGAGELFF.